This TCR beta chain was profiled in a study of PD-1 blockade in classical Hodgkin lymphoma. A note on this clone: Its antigen is currently unknown.

Time point described: cycle 4 day 1 (C4D1), after less than 7 weeks of nivolumab. Every one of the patients relapsed after autologous stem cell transplantation (brentuximab vedotin exposure was variable). Thawed PBMCs were the source of CD4+ T cells, purified by magnetic negative selection. Measured with immunoSEQ multiplex PCR; TCRdb has only the in-frame clones, and not every one. The sample holds 10,000 to 15,000 clones, approximately 80% seen once. General study points: Those achieving complete response showed baseline diversity like newly diagnosed patients. Healthy donors reportedly exceeded newly diagnosed patients in baseline TCR diversity. Nothing has yet pinned down what causes the repertoire differences, possibly disease activity or prior therapy.

This sequence was found in a human donor with classical Hodgkin lymphoma. The starting material was CD4+ T cells from blood, obtained before the fourth cycle of nivolumab.

The chain's CDR3 is CATFESPQSTIYF. The CDR3 coding sequence is TGTGCCACCTTCGAGTCTCCACAAAGCACCATATATTTT. This sequence joins TRBV28 and TRBJ1-3; D gene ambiguous. The CDR3 contains 13 residues. The V end was cut by 10 bases, the J end by 9 bases, with 19 bases between. The germline CDR1 and CDR2 sequences are MDHEN and SYDVKM.